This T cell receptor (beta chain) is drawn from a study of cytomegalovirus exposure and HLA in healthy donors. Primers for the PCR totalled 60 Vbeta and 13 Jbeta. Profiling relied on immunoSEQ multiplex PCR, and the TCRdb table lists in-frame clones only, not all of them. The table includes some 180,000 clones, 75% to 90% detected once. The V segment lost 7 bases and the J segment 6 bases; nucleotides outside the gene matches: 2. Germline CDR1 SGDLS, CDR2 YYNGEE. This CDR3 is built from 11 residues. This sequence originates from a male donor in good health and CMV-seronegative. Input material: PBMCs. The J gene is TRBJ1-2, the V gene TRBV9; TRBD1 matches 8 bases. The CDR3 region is CASGRGHGYTF. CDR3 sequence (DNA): TGTGCCAGCGGCAGGGGGCATGGCTACACCTTC.